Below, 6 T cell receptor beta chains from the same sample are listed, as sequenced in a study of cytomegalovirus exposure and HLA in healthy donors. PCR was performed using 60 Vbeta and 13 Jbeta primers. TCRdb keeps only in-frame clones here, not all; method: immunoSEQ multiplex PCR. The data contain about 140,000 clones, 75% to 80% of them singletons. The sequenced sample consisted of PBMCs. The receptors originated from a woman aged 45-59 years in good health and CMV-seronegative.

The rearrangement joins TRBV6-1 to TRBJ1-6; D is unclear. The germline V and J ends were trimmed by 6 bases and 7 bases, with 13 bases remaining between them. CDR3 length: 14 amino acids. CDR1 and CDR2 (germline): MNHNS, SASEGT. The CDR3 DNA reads TGTGCCAGCAGGTCCGGGCCGGGGAATTCACCCCTCCACTTT. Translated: CASRSGPGNSPLHF.

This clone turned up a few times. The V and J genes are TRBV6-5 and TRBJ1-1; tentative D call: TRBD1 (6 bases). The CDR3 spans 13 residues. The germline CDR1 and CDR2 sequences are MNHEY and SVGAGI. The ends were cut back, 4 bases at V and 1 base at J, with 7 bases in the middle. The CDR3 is CASSLQGNTEAFF. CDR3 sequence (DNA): TGTGCCAGCAGTTTACAGGGGAACACTGAAGCTTTCTTT.

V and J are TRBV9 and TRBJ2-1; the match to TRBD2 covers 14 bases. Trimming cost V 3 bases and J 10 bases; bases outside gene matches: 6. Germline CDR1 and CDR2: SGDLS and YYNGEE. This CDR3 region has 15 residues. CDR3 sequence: CASSGTSGGIREQFF. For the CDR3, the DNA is TGTGCCAGCAGCGGGACTAGCGGGGGGATTAGAGAGCAGTTCTTC.

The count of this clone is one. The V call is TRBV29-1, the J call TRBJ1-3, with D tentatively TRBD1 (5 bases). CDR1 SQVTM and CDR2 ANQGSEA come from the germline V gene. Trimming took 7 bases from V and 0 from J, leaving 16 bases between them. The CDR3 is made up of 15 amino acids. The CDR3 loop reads CSAQYTGRSGNTIYF. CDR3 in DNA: TGCAGCGCCCAATATACAGGCCGCTCTGGAAACACCATATATTTT.

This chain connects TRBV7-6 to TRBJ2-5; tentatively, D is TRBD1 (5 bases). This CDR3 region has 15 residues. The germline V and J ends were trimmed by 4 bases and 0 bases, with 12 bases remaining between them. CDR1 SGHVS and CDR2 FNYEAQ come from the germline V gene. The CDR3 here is CASSYYHRNQETQYF. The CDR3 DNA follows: TGTGCCAGCAGCTACTATCACAGGAACCAAGAGACCCAGTACTTC. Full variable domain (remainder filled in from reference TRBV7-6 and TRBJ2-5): GAGVSQSPRYKVTKRGQDVALRCDPISGHVSLYWYRQALGQGPEFLTYFNYEAQQDKSGLPNDRFSAERPEGSISTLTIQRTEQRDSAMYRCASSYYHRNQETQYFGPGTRLLVL.

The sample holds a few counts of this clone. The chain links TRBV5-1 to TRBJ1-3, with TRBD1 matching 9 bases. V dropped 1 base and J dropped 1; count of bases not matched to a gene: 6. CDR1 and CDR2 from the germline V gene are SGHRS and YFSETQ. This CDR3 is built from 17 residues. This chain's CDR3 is CASSLSPGTGSGNTIYF. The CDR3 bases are TGCGCCAGCAGCTTGTCCCCGGGGACAGGGTCTGGAAACACCATATATTTT.